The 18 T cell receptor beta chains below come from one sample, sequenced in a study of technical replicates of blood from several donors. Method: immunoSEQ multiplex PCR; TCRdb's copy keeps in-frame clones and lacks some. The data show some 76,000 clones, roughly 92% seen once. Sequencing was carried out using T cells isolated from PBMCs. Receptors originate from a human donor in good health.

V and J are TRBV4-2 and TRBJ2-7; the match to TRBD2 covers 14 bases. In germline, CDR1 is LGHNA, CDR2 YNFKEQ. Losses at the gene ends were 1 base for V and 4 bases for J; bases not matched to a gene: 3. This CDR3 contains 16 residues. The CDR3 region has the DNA TGTGCCAGCAGCCAAGGGGGACTAGCGGGAGAGTACGAGCAGTACTTC. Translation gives CASSQGGLAGEYEQYF.

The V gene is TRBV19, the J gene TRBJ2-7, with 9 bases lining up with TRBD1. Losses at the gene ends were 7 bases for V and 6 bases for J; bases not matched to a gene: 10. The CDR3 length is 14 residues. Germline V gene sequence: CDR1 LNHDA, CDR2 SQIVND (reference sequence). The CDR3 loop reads CASKLGQGLGEQYF. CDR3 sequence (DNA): TGTGCCAGTAAGTTGGGACAGGGCCTTGGCGAGCAGTACTTC.

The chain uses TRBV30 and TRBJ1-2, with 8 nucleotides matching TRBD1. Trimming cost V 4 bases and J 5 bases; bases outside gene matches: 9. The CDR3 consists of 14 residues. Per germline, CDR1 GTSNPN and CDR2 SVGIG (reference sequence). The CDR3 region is CAWNLQGVFYGYTF. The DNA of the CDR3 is TGTGCCTGGAACTTACAGGGGGTATTTTATGGCTACACCTTC.

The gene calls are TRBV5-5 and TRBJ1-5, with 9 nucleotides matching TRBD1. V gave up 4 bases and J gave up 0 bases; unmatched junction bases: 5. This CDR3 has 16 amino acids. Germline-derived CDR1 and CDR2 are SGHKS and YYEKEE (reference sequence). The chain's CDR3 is CASSETGGYSNQPQHF. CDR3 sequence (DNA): TGTGCCAGCAGCGAAACAGGGGGCTATAGCAATCAGCCCCAGCATTTT.

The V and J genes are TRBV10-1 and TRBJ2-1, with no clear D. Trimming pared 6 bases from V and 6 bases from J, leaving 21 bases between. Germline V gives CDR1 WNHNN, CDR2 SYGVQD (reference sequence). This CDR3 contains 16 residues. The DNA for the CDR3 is TGCGCCAGCAGCCAAAACACGTATACGACTGGCAATGAGCAGTTCTTC. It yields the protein CASSQNTYTTGNEQFF.

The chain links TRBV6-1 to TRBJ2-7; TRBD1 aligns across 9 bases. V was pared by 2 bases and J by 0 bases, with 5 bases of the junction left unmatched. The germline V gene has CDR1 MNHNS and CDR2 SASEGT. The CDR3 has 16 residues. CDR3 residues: CASSESLGQGSYEQYF. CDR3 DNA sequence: TGTGCCAGCAGTGAATCCTTGGGACAGGGCTCCTACGAGCAGTACTTC.

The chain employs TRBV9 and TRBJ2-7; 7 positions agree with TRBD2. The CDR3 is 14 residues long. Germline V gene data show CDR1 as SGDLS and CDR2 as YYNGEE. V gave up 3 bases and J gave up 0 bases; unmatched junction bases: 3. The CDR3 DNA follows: TGTGCCAGCAGCGATCTAGCGGACTCCTACGAGCAGTACTTC. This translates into CASSDLADSYEQYF.

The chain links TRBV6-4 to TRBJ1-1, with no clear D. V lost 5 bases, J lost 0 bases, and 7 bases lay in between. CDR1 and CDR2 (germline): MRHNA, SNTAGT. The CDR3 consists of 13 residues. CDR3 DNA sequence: TGTGCCAGCAGTCCGACAATGAACACTGAAGCTTTCTTT. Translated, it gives CASSPTMNTEAFF.

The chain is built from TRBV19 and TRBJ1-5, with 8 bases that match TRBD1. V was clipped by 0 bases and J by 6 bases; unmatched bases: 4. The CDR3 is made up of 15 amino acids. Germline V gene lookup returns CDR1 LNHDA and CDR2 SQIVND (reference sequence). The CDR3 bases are TGTGCCAGTAGTATAGATCTCAGGGGGCCTCAGCCCCAGCATTTT. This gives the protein CASSIDLRGPQPQHF.

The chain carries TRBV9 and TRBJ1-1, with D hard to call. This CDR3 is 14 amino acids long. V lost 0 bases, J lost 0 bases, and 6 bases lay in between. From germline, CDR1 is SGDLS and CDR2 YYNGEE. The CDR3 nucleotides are TGTGCCAGCAGCGTAGTTACTTTGAACACTGAAGCTTTCTTT. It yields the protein CASSVVTLNTEAFF. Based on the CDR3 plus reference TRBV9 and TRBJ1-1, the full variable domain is DSGVTQTPKHLITATGQRVTLRCSPRSGDLSVYWYQQSLDQGLQFLIQYYNGEERAKGNILERFSAQQFPDLHSELNLSSLELGDSALYFCASSVVTLNTEAFFGQGTRLTVV.

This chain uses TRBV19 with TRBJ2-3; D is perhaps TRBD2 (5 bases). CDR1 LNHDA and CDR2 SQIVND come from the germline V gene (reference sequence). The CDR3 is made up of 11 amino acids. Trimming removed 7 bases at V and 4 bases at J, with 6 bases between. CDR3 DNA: TGTGCCAGTACGGGGTCAGATACGCAGTATTTT. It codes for CASTGSDTQYF.

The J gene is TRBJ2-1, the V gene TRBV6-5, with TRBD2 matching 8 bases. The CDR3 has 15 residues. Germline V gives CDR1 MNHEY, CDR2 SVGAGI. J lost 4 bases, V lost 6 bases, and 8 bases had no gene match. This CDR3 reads CASRSGGPFYNEQFF. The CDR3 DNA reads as TGTGCCAGCAGGTCGGGAGGGCCTTTTTACAATGAGCAGTTCTTC.

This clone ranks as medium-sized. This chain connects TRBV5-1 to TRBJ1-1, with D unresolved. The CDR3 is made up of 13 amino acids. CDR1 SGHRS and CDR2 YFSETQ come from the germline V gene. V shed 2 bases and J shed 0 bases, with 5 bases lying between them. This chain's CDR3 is CASSFQMNTEAFF. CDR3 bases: TGCGCCAGCAGCTTTCAAATGAACACTGAAGCTTTCTTT.

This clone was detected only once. CDR3 protein: CASSLYWVSGGELFF. CDR3 coding DNA: TGTGCCAGCAGCCTTTACTGGGTTTCAGGCGGGGAGCTGTTTTTT. The rearrangement joins TRBV7-2 to TRBJ2-2; D is ambiguous. CDR3 length equals 15 residues. CDR1 is SGHTA and CDR2 is FQGNSA in the germline V gene. Trimming removed 5 bases at V and 7 bases at J, with 17 bases between.

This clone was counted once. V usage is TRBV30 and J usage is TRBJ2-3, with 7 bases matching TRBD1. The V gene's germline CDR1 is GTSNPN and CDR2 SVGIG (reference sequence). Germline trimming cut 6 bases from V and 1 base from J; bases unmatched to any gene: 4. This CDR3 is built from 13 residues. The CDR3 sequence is CACRTGRTDTQYF. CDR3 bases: TGTGCCTGTAGGACAGGCCGCACAGATACGCAGTATTTT. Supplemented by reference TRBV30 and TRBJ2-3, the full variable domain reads SQTIHQWPATLVQPVGSPLSLECTVEGTSNPNLYWYRQAAGRGLQLLFYSVGIGQISSEVPQNLSASRPQDRQFILSSKKLLLSDSGFYLCACRTGRTDTQYFGPGTRLTVL.

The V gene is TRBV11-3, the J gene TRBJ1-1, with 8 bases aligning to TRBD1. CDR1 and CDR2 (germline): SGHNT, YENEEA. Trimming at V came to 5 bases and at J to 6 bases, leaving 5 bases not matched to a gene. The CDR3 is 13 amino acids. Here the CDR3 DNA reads TGTGCCAGCAGCACCACAGGGGGGTCTGAAGCTTTCTTT. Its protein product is CASSTTGGSEAFF. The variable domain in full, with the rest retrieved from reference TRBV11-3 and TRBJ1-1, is EAGVVQSPRYKIIEKKQPVAFWCNPISGHNTLYWYLQNLGQGPELLIRYENEEAVDDSQLPKDRFSAERLKGVDSTLKIQPAELGDSAVYLCASSTTGGSEAFFGQGTRLTVV.

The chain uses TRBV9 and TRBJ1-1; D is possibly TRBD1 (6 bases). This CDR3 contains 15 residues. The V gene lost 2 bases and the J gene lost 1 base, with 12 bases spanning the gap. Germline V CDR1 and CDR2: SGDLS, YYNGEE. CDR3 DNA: TGTGCCAGCAGCGTCGGCCACAGGGCGAACACTGAAGCTTTCTTT. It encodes CASSVGHRANTEAFF.

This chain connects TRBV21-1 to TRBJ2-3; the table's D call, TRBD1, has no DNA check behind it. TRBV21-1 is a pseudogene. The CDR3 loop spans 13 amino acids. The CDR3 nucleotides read TGTGCCAGCAGCTTTCAGGGAACAGATACGCAGTATTTT. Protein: CASSFQGTDTQYF.